These 22 T cell receptor beta chains were all obtained from the same sample, sequenced in a study of regulatory T cells in long-lasting Graves disease. iRepertoire HTBI primers and Arm-PCR of CDR3 regions built TCR beta libraries. TCRdb independently ran MiXCR on the multiplex PCR reads; one entry per CDR3 protein. The data contain 560,000 or so distinct CDR3 sequences, about 16% of them singletons. Specified time point: newly diagnosed GD, antithyroid drugs for less than 3 months. Following extraction of RNA from PBMCs, that RNA was used to make the TCR library. These same records also appear under a second study, on T cells in Graves' hyperthyroidism and ophthalmopathy.

The specimen was peripheral blood mononuclear cells (PBMCs), collected at new diagnosis, from a patient treated with antithyroid drugs. Receptors originate from a man younger than 30 with Graves disease.

A word on this clonotype: Given a much more abundant clone one base away, this may be a read error. The chain is built from TRBV28 and TRBJ1-2, with D unresolved. Germline V gene sequence: CDR1 MDHEN, CDR2 SYDVKM. The CDR3 has 14 amino acids. The chain's CDR3 is CASSSPPGTYSYTF. CDR3 nucleotides: TGTGCCAGCAGTTCACCCCCGGGCACCTATAGCTACACCTTC.

This clonotype was counted at least ten times. The V gene is TRBV12-3 or TRBV12-4, the J gene TRBJ1-1, with a weak D call TRBD1 (5 bases). This CDR3 has 17 residues. The germline V and J ends were trimmed by 2 bases and 3 bases, with 19 bases remaining between them. The CDR3 nucleotides read TGTGCCAGCAGTTTACTACCTCCCGGACGGGGGGACACTGAAGCTTTCTTT. This codes for CASSLLPPGRGDTEAFF.

This clonotype was picked up many times. The rearrangement links TRBV7-9 to TRBJ1-2; TRBD1 matches 8 bases. Germline CDR1 SEHNR, CDR2 FQNEAQ (reference sequence). The CDR3 totals 14 residues. With V trimmed by 5 bases and J by 7 bases, 9 bases remained unmatched. CDR3 loop: CASSPGTGSVGYTF. In DNA, the CDR3 is TGTGCCAGCAGCCCCGGGACAGGAAGTGTTGGCTACACCTTC. The full variable domain, with the rest looked up from reference TRBV7-9 and TRBJ1-2, is DTGVSQNPRHKITKRGQNVTFRCDPISEHNRLYWYRQTLGQGPEFLTYFQNEAQLEKSRLLSDRFSAERPKGSFSTLEIQRTEQGDSAMYLCASSPGTGSVGYTFGSGTRLTVV.

This clonotype came up once. The chain carries TRBV3-1 and TRBJ1-3; no clear D gene. V gave up 3 bases and J gave up 4 bases, with 13 bases separating them. Germline assignment: CDR1 LGHDT and CDR2 YNNKEL (reference sequence). This CDR3 is built from 15 residues. This chain's CDR3 is CASSHDYTEGNTIYF. CDR3 bases: TGTGCCAGCAGCCACGATTATACAGAAGGAAACACCATATATTTT.

The rearrangement links TRBV6-4 to TRBJ2-4; D is uncertain. This CDR3 contains 12 residues. The germline V gene has CDR1 MRHNA and CDR2 SNTAGT. The V and J ends lost 6 bases and 9 bases respectively, with 12 bases between them. The CDR3 bases are TGTGCCAGCAGCCTGCAGGATGGCATTCAGTACTTC. Its translation: CASSLQDGIQYF.

This clonotype was counted a few times. J is TRBJ2-7 and V is TRBV20-1, with TRBD1 matching over 11 bases. Germline lookup yields CDR1 DFQATT and CDR2 SNEGSKA (reference sequence). This CDR3 is 14 amino acids long. Germline trimming cut 4 bases from V and 5 bases from J; bases unmatched to any gene: 7. CDR3 loop: CSANPRTGGDEQYF. CDR3 nucleotides: TGCAGTGCTAATCCCCGGACAGGGGGCGACGAGCAGTACTTC.

This clonotype was seen repeatedly, ten times or more. This chain uses TRBV11-1 with TRBJ2-7; TRBD1 matches at 8 bases. The CDR3 sequence is 17 residues long. Germline values: CDR1 SGHAT, CDR2 FQDESV (reference sequence). Losses at the gene ends were 3 bases for V and 1 base for J; bases not matched to a gene: 11. CDR3 in amino acids: CASSFGQGSLGSYEQYF. As DNA, the CDR3 is TGTGCCAGCAGCTTCGGACAGGGCAGCTTGGGATCCTACGAGCAGTACTTC.

This clonotype was counted ten times or more. The CDR3 nucleotides read TGTGCCAGCAGTCCCGGCCGGCAGGGCTCCTACGAGCAGTACTTC. Translation: CASSPGRQGSYEQYF. The chain employs TRBV6-1 and TRBJ2-7; a possible D gene is TRBD1 (5 bases). Trimming pared 5 bases from V and 0 bases from J, leaving 14 bases between. The CDR3 contains 15 residues. CDR1 is MNHNS and CDR2 is SASEGT in the germline V gene.

This clonotype was recorded a few times. The chain recombines TRBV28 with TRBJ2-7; tentatively, D is TRBD2 (6 bases). This CDR3 has 14 residues. Germline V gene data show CDR1 as MDHEN and CDR2 as SYDVKM. Trimming stripped 3 bases from V and 5 bases from J, with 14 bases between. This CDR3 is CASSFGLGEDEQYF. CDR3 DNA sequence: TGTGCCAGCAGTTTCGGCCTTGGGGAGGACGAGCAGTACTTC.

In this sample, this clonotype turned up many times. The CDR3 reads CASSFQRDGYNEQFF. In nucleotides, the CDR3 is TGCGCCAGCAGCTTTCAGCGGGATGGCTACAATGAGCAGTTCTTC. The chain is built from TRBV5-1 and TRBJ2-1; TRBD2 matches 7 bases. Germline CDR1 and CDR2: SGHRS and YFSETQ. This CDR3 comprises 15 residues. V shed 2 bases, J shed 3 bases, and the junction held 5 bases outside the gene matches.

This clonotype occurred once. V is TRBV5-6 and J is TRBJ2-1, with 8 bases fitting TRBD2. This CDR3 is 14 amino acids long. Germline V gene lookup returns CDR1 SGHDT and CDR2 YYEEEE. With 3 bases clipped from V and 6 bases from J, the junction kept 5 bases outside the gene matches. DNA for the CDR3: TGTGCCAGCAGCTCAGGGACTAGTCTCAATGAGCAGTTCTTC. It translates to CASSSGTSLNEQFF.

The CDR3 coding sequence is TGCAGCGTTGAGGGGGTAGAGGCTAGCGGCTTGTACAATGAGCAGTTCTTC. Translating it yields CSVEGVEASGLYNEQFF. This chain joins TRBV29-1 and TRBJ2-1; 7 positions match TRBD2. CDR3 size: 17 residues. V lost 3 bases and J lost 4; bases outside the gene matches: 15. From germline, CDR1 is SQVTM and CDR2 ANQGSEA.

This clonotype was recorded a few times. V and J are TRBV12-3 or TRBV12-4 and TRBJ2-2; D is perhaps TRBD2 (5 bases). The CDR3 is 14 amino acids. The V end was cut by 7 bases, the J end by 9 bases, with 18 bases between. The CDR3 sequence: CASKTTTSRRELFF. In nucleotides, the CDR3 is TGTGCCAGCAAAACGACTACCTCTCGCCGGGAGCTGTTTTTT.

This sequence joins TRBV19 and TRBJ1-2, with D tentatively TRBD1 (5 bases). CDR1 is LNHDA, CDR2 SQIVND, per germline (reference sequence). The CDR3 has 16 residues. V was trimmed by 6 bases and J by 8 bases, leaving 25 bases between them. The chain's CDR3 is CASSPYLGRGLGGYTF. As DNA, the CDR3 is TGTGCCAGTAGCCCATACCTCGGGAGGGGACTCGGAGGCTACACCTTC.

The chain recombines TRBV13 with TRBJ2-1; 11 nucleotides agree with TRBD2. Per the germline V gene, CDR1 is PRHDT and CDR2 is FYEKMQ (reference sequence). This CDR3 spans 17 amino acids. Germline trimming cut 2 bases from V and 4 bases from J; bases unmatched to any gene: 7. Here the CDR3 DNA reads TGTGCCAGCAGCTTAAGTACTAGCGGGGGTCTTTACAATGAGCAGTTCTTC. Its protein is CASSLSTSGGLYNEQFF.

In this sample, this clonotype turned up a few times. This chain uses TRBV20-1 with TRBJ2-7; TRBD2 agrees at 8 bases. Germline V gives CDR1 DFQATT, CDR2 SNEGSKA (reference sequence). This CDR3 region has 14 residues. V was clipped by 1 base and J by 4 bases; unmatched bases: 6. The CDR3: CSARGDSGIYEQYF. Written as DNA, the CDR3 is TGCAGTGCTAGAGGGGATAGCGGGATATACGAGCAGTACTTC.

This clonotype was counted between two and nine times. A much more abundant neighbour one base away suggests this may be a read error. The conserved phenylalanine or tryptophan is not found at the CDR3 terminus, so this likely reflects a read error. The rearrangement joins TRBV12-3 or TRBV12-4 to TRBJ2-5; 7 nucleotides match TRBD2. V was pared by 7 bases and J by 5 bases, with 13 bases of the junction left unmatched. The CDR3 contains 15 residues. CDR3 amino acids: CASTPWVTSPETQYL. CDR3 sequence (DNA): TGTGCCAGCACCCCTTGGGTGACTAGCCCTGAGACCCAGTACCTC.

Only a few counts were recorded for this clonotype. V and J are TRBV3-1 and TRBJ2-2; TRBD2 matches at 11 bases. The CDR3 runs 17 residues. With V trimmed by 6 bases and J by 1 base, 7 bases remained unmatched. Germline CDR1 reads LGHDT; CDR2 reads YNNKEL (reference sequence). CDR3 DNA sequence: TGTGCCAGCAGGGCGATCACTAGCGGGGGGAACACCGGGGAGCTGTTTTTT. It specifies CASRAITSGGNTGELFF. Drawing the rest from reference TRBV3-1 and TRBJ2-2, the complete variable domain is DTAVSQTPKYLVTQMGNDKSIKCEQNLGHDTMYWYKQDSKKFLKIMFSYNNKELIINETVPNRFSPKSPDKAHLNLHINSLELGDSAVYFCASRAITSGGNTGELFFGEGSRLTVL.

Many counts were recorded for this clonotype. The J gene is TRBJ2-3, the V gene TRBV2; 7 bases map to TRBD1. From germline, CDR1 is SNHLY and CDR2 FYNNEI. V lost 6 bases and J lost 4; bases outside the gene matches: 7. This CDR3 has 14 amino acids. The CDR3 is CASRFKGAADTQYF. The CDR3 DNA follows: TGTGCCAGCAGATTTAAGGGGGCGGCAGATACGCAGTATTTT. Full variable domain (rest looked up from reference TRBV2 and TRBJ2-3): EPEVTQTPSHQVTQMGQEVILRCVPISNHLYFYWYRQILGQKVEFLVSFYNNEISEKSEIFDDQFSVERPDGSNFTLKIRSTKLEDSAMYFCASRFKGAADTQYFGPGTRLTVL.

This clonotype was recorded a few times. This chain connects TRBV27 to TRBJ2-1, with a weak D call TRBD2 (6 bases). CDR3 length equals 14 residues. CDR1 MNHEY and CDR2 SMNVEV come from the germline V gene (reference sequence). Trimming took off 5 bases at V and 5 bases at J, with 13 bases between the two ends. This CDR3 reads CASSTPGVDNEQFF. CDR3 DNA sequence: TGTGCCAGCAGTACCCCGGGGGTGGACAATGAGCAGTTCTTC.

This clonotype showed up just a few times. The chain couples TRBV9 to TRBJ2-2; D assignment may be TRBD1 or TRBD2 (6 bases each). Trimming pared 5 bases from V and 7 bases from J, leaving 15 bases between. Germline values: CDR1 SGDLS, CDR2 YYNGEE. The CDR3 sequence is 14 residues long. The CDR3 DNA is TGTGCCAGCAGTTTCCGGGGGCAAGGCGGGGAGCTGTTTTTT. Its protein product is CASSFRGQGGELFF.

This clonotype has ten or more counts. The chain joins TRBV7-9 to TRBJ2-5; TRBD1 aligns across 7 bases. Germline CDR1 is SEHNR and CDR2 is FQNEAQ (reference sequence). The CDR3 is made up of 14 amino acids. The V and J ends lost 3 bases and 2 bases, in that order; junction bases with no gene match: 3. Written as DNA, the CDR3 is TGTGCCAGCAGCTTGCTGGGACAGCAAGAGACCCAGTACTTC. As protein: CASSLLGQQETQYF.